This entry lists 10 T cell receptor beta chains sequenced from one sample in a study of response to subunit inactivated influenza vaccine. TCRdb ran MiXCR on the RT-PCR reads and lists one entry per CDR3 protein. The sample contains hundreds of thousands of distinct CDR3 sequences, 6% to 9% of which appear only once. Sample: PBMCs from blood, taken around 25 months after vaccination. Receptors originate from a man between 45 and 75 years old who received an inactivated influenza vaccine.

This sequence joins TRBV7-8 and TRBJ2-5; possible D gene TRBD2, 6 bases. CDR1 and CDR2 from the germline V gene are SGHVS and FQNEAQ. The CDR3 extends over 14 amino acids. The V end lost 1 base, the J end lost 4 bases, and 10 bases lay between the germline ends. Here the CDR3 DNA reads TGTGCCAGCAGCTTAGGGATTAGCGGAGAGACCCAGTACTTC. This translates into CASSLGISGETQYF.

This clonotype occurred a few times. The J gene is TRBJ2-7, the V gene TRBV18; the match to TRBD2 covers 10 bases. In germline, CDR1 is KGHSH, CDR2 LQKENI. V lost 6 bases to trimming and J lost 4 bases; unmatched junction nucleotides: 6. The CDR3 length is 14 residues. CDR3 sequence (DNA): TGTGCCAGCTCGCCCGGACTAGCGGAATACGAGCAGTACTTC. It codes for CASSPGLAEYEQYF.

The chain joins TRBV20-1 to TRBJ2-1, with 8 bases that match TRBD1. The junction had 4 bases not matched to a gene; V was cut back by 2 bases and J by 4 bases. The germline CDR1 and CDR2 sequences are DFQATT and SNEGSKA (reference sequence). The CDR3 covers 14 residues. The CDR3 spells CSARQGAVYNEQFF. Here the CDR3 DNA reads TGCAGTGCTAGACAGGGGGCGGTGTACAATGAGCAGTTCTTC.

The chain is built from TRBV5-1 and TRBJ1-6; 9 nucleotides align to TRBD1. CDR1 SGHRS and CDR2 YFSETQ come from the germline V gene. With 0 bases clipped from V and 11 bases from J, the junction kept 6 bases outside the gene matches. The CDR3 loop spans 15 amino acids. The CDR3 DNA is TGCGCCAGCAGCTTGGATGGGACAGGGACTCCACCCCTCCACTTT. Protein: CASSLDGTGTPPLHF. Filled out from reference TRBV5-1 and TRBJ1-6, the complete variable domain reads KAGVTQTPRYLIKTRGQQVTLSCSPISGHRSVSWYQQTPGQGLQFLFEYFSETQRNKGNFPGRFSGRQFSNSRSEMNVSTLELGDSALYLCASSLDGTGTPPLHFGNGTRLTVT.

This clonotype was detected a few times. The rearrangement joins TRBV27 to TRBJ2-4; no firm D call. Per the germline V gene, CDR1 is MNHEY and CDR2 is SMNVEV (reference sequence). The CDR3 extends over 13 amino acids. V lost 6 bases and J 1 base, leaving 7 bases between the germline ends. This chain's CDR3 is CASREFAKNIQYF. CDR3 DNA: TGTGCCAGCAGGGAGTTTGCCAAAAACATTCAGTACTTC.

This clonotype was observed many times. V gene TRBV20-1 combines with J gene TRBJ2-7, with TRBD1 matching 9 bases. Germline V gene sequence: CDR1 DFQATT, CDR2 SNEGSKA (reference sequence). Trimming at V came to 5 bases and at J to 7 bases, leaving 3 bases not matched to a gene. CDR3 length: 11 residues. This chain's CDR3 is CSAGQGREQYF. The CDR3 DNA reads TGCAGTGCTGGACAGGGGAGGGAGCAGTACTTC.

This clonotype was counted between two and nine times. The genes are TRBV6-2 or TRBV6-3 and TRBJ2-5; TRBD2 agrees at 8 bases. Germline values: CDR1 MNHEY, CDR2 SVGEGT. The CDR3 length is 13 residues. The V gene end was trimmed by 9 bases and the J gene end by 4 bases; junction bases not matched to a gene: 7. CDR3 bases: TGTGCCAGTCGAAAGGGACTAGGAGAGACCCAGTACTTC. It is translated as CASRKGLGETQYF.

This clonotype was recorded at least ten times. V is TRBV10-3 and J is TRBJ2-7; TRBD1 aligns across 7 bases. This CDR3 has 14 residues. Germline V gene data show CDR1 as ENHRY and CDR2 as SYGVKD. Trimming took 8 bases from V and 3 from J; bases not matched to a gene: 10. CDR3 amino acids: CAISFGTADYEQYF. The CDR3 DNA sequence: TGTGCCATCTCTTTCGGGACAGCCGACTACGAGCAGTACTTC.

The chain carries TRBV4-2 and TRBJ2-3; D is unclear. There are 16 residues in the CDR3. V lost 0 bases and J lost 5, with 15 bases in between. Germline V lookup: CDR1 LGHNA, CDR2 YNFKEQ. CDR3 sequence reads: CASSQEGFRSLDTQYF. Written as DNA, the CDR3 is TGTGCCAGCAGCCAAGAAGGGTTCCGCAGCTTAGATACGCAGTATTTT.

The table lists this clonotype with a few counts. The CDR3 region has the DNA TGTGCCATCAAATCAGCAGGGACAGATACGCAGTATTTT. This codes for CAIKSAGTDTQYF. This sequence joins TRBV10-3 and TRBJ2-3; possibly TRBD1 for D (5 bases). Per the germline V gene, CDR1 is ENHRY and CDR2 is SYGVKD. V lost 7 bases, J lost 3 bases, and 11 bases lay in between. This CDR3 is built from 13 residues.